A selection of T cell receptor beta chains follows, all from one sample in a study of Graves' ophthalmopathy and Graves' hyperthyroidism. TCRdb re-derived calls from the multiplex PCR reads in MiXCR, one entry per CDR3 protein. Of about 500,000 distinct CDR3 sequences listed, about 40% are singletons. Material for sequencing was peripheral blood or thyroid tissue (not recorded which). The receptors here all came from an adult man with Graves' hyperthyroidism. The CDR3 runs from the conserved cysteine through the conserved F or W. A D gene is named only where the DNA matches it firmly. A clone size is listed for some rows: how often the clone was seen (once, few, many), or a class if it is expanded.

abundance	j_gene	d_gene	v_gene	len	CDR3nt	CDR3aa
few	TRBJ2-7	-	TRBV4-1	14	TGCGCCAGCAGCCAATCGAGGTTGGGGGGCGAGCAGTACTTC	CASSQSRLGGEQYF
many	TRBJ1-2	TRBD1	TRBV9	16	TGTGCCAGCAGCGTAGACAGGGGAGGAAAAGACTATGGCTACACCTTC	CASSVDRGGKDYGYTF
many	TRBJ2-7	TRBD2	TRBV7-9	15	TGTGCCAGCAGCTTATCGACTAGCAGCGGGCACGAGCAGTACTTC	CASSLSTSSGHEQYF
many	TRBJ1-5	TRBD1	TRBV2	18	TGTGCCAGCAGTTACTCAGACCAGGGGGTGGACGGCAATCAGCCCCAGCATTTT	CASSYSDQGVDGNQPQHF
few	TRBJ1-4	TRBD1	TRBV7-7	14	TGTGCTAGCAGCCCCACAGGGGGCAATGAAAAACTGTTTTTT	CASSPTGGNEKLFF
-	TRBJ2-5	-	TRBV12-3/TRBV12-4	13	TGTACCAGCAGTTTACTGGCAGCGGAGACCCAGTACTTC	CTSSLLAAETQYF
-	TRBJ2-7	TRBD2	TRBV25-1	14	TGTGCCAGCAGCACCCGGGGGAGGGCCAGCGAGCAGTACTTC	CASSTRGRASEQYF
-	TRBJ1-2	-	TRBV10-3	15	TGTGCCAGCAGATCCCCTGGGGGAGGGCCCTACGGCTACACCTTC	CASRSPGGGPYGYTF
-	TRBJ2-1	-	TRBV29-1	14	TGCAGCGTTGAATACGGGACGACCTACAATGAGCAGTTCTTC	CSVEYGTTYNEQFF
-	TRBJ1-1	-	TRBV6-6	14	TGTGCCAGCCAGAGGGGTAACATGAACACTGAAGCTTTCTTT	CASQRGNMNTEAFF
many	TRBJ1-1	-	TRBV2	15	TGTGCCACTCGGTCTGGGGGTCGGGTGGACCCTGAAGCTTTCTTT	CATRSGGRVDPEAFF
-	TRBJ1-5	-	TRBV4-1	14	TGCGCCAGCAGCCAAGGACATGGCAATCAGCCCCAGCATTTT	CASSQGHGNQPQHF
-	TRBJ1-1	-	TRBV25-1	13	TGTGCCAGCAGCTTAGCGGAGGGGGCTGAAGCTTTCTTT	CASSLAEGAEAFF
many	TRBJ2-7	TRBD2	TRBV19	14	TGTGCCAGTAGTGAGCGGGATATGGATTACGAGCAGTACTTC	CASSERDMDYEQYF
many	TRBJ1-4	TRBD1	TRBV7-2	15	TGTGCCAGCAGATCTTGGGGACAGATTAATGAAAAACTGTTTTTT	CASRSWGQINEKLFF
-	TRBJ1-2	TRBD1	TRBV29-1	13	TGCAGCGTGACTTGGGGACAGGGCTATGGCTACACCTTC	CSVTWGQGYGYTF
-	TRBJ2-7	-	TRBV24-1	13	TGTGCCACCAGAGACCTGACCAGGAACGAGCAGTACTTC	CATRDLTRNEQYF
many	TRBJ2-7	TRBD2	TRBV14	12	TGTGCCAGCGCGGCGGGAGGTTACGAGCAGTACTTC	CASAAGGYEQYF
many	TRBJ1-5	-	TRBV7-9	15	TGTGCCAGCAGCTTAGGCAGTACACCCAATCAGCCCCAGCATTTT	CASSLGSTPNQPQHF
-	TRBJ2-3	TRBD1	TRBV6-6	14	TGTGCCAGCAGTTTTGACAGGGCTGAAGATACGCAGTATTTT	CASSFDRAEDTQYF
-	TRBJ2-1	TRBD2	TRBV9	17	TGTGCCAGCAGCGTCTCGACGGGAGGGAGCTCCTACAATGAGCAGTTCTTC	CASSVSTGGSSYNEQFF
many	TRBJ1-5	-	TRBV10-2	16	TGCGCCAGCAGTGAGTCTAAAATTGGGAGCAATCAGCCCCAGCATTTT	CASSESKIGSNQPQHF
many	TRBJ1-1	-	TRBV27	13	TGTGCCAGCAGTTTAAGCACAGTAACTGAAGCTTTCTTT	CASSLSTVTEAFF
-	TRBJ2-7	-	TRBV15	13	TGTGCCACCAGCACCGACCGAGTATACGAGCAGTACTTC	CATSTDRVYEQYF
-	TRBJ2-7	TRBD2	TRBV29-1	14	TGCAGCAGTTTAGCGGGAGGGCCGATCTACGAGCAGTACTTC	CSSLAGGPIYEQYF
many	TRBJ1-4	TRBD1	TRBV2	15	TGTGCCAGCAGTCCCCCGGGACAGGGTCCAGAAAAACTGTTTTTT	CASSPPGQGPEKLFF
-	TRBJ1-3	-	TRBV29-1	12	TGCAGCAGTGGAGGTAGTGGAAACACCATATATTTT	CSSGGSGNTIYF
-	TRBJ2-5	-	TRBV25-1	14	TGTGCCAGCAGTCCTCATCGGGGTCTAGAGACCCAGTACTTC	CASSPHRGLETQYF
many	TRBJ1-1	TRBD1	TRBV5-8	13	TGTGCCAGCAGCTTGGCCGGGGACAGCGGCGCTTTCTTT	CASSLAGDSGAFF
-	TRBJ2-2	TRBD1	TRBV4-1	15	TGCGCCAGCAGCCAAGGACAGGGACCGTCCGGGGAGCTGTTTTTT	CASSQGQGPSGELFF
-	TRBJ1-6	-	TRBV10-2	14	TGCGCCAGCAGTGAGTTAGGGAATAATTCACCCCTCCACTTT	CASSELGNNSPLHF
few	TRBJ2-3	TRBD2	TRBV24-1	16	TGTGCCACCAGTGAGCCCTTAGCGGGGGGGCTTGGTACGCAGTATTTT	CATSEPLAGGLGTQYF
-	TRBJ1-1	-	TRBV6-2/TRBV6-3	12	TGTGCCAGCAGTTACTGGGGGACTGAAACTTTCTTT	CASSYWGTETFF
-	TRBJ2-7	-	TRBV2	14	TGTGCCAGCGGCCGACAGCCGTGGATCAACGAGCAGTACTTC	CASGRQPWINEQYF
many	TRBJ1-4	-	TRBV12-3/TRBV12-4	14	TGTGCCAGCAGTCAGACGGGACAAGGGGAAAAACTGTTTTTT	CASSQTGQGEKLFF
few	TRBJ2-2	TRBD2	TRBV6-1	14	TGTGCCAGCAGCAAGCGGGGCTACACCGGGGAGCTGTTTTTT	CASSKRGYTGELFF
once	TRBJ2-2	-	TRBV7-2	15	TGTGCCAGCTCACCAGCCGCGGCAGGGATAGGGGAGCTGTTTTTT	CASSPAAAGIGELFF
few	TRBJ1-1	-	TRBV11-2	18	TGCGCCAGCAGCCAAGGCCCAAGTTCCAACCTCATGAACACTGAAGCTTTCTTT	CASSQGPSSNLMNTEAFF
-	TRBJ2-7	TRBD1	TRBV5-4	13	TGTGCCAGCAGCTTACAGGACAGGGGGTGGCAGTACTTC	CASSLQDRGWQYF
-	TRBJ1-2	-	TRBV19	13	TGTGCCAGTAGTACCGACGGGAACTATGGCTACACCTTC	CASSTDGNYGYTF
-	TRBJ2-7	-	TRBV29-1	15	TGCAGCCTTGAGGGGGGTAGCACAGAGCCCTACGAGCAGTACTTC	CSLEGGSTEPYEQYF
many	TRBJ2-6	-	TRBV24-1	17	TGTGCCACCAGTGGACTGACAGGCCACTCTGGGGCCAACGTCCTGACTTTC	CATSGLTGHSGANVLTF
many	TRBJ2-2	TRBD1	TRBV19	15	TGTGCCAGTAGTATTACGGGACAGGGGGCCGGGGAGCTGTTTTTT	CASSITGQGAGELFF
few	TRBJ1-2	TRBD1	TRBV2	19	TGTGCCAGCAGCCGAAATATCGTCCCGGGACAGGGGTCGGGCTATGGCTACACCTTC	CASSRNIVPGQGSGYGYTF
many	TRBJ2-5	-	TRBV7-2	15	TGTGCCAGCAGCTTAGCGGGCCCGACCGGTAGGACCCAGTACTTC	CASSLAGPTGRTQYF
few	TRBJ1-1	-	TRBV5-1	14	TGCGCCAGCAGGACCTACAGGGAGAACACTGAAGCTTTCTTT	CASRTYRENTEAFF
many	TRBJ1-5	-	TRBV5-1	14	TGCGCCAGCAGCTTGGAAGCAGGGCTTCAGCCCCAGCATTTT	CASSLEAGLQPQHF
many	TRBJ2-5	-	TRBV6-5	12	TGTGCCAGCAGGGCTAGCGCGGAGACCCAGTACTTC	CASRASAETQYF
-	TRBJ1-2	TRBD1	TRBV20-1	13	TGCAGTGCTAGGACAGGGGGCAGGAATGGCTACACCTTC	CSARTGGRNGYTF
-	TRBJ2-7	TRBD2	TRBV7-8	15	TGTGCCAGCAGCTTACCCTGGGGACTAGCGCACGAGCAGTACTTC	CASSLPWGLAHEQYF
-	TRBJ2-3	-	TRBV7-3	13	TGTGCCAGCAGCTTAAACACCCGGGAAACGCAGTATTTT	CASSLNTRETQYF
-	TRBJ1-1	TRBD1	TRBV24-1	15	TGTGCCACCAGTGACGTGACAGGGCGTTTTACTGAAGCTTTCTTT	CATSDVTGRFTEAFF
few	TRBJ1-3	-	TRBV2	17	TGTGCCAGCAGTGAAAGTCAGCAATCTTACTCTGGAAACACCATATATTTT	CASSESQQSYSGNTIYF
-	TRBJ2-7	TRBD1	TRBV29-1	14	TGCAGCTTACCGGGACAGGGTGGCCGAAACGAGCAGTACTTC	CSLPGQGGRNEQYF
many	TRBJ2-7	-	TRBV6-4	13	TGTGCCAGCGACGACACAGGAGCCTACGAGCAGTACTTC	CASDDTGAYEQYF
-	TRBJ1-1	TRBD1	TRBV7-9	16	TGTGCCAGCAGCTCACTTGGACAGGATCCGCGGACTGAAGCTTTCTTT	CASSSLGQDPRTEAFF
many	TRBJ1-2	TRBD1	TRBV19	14	TGTGCCAGTACGTGGGGACAGCCAAACTATGGCTACACCTTC	CASTWGQPNYGYTF